These 5 T cell receptor beta chains were all obtained from the same sample, sequenced in a study of OX40 agonist ivuxolimab in advanced cancers. Sequencing was performed with immunoSEQ multiplex PCR; in TCRdb, only in-frame clones are kept and a portion is missing. Of more than 25,000 clones in the sample, approximately 86% were seen once. The sample was CD4+ or CD8+ T cells sorted from blood, taken in a trial of the OX40 agonist ivuxolimab. Receptors originate from an adult with an advanced solid tumor such as melanoma, head and neck, liver or kidney cancer.

The chain uses TRBV15 and TRBJ1-6, with 8 bases matching TRBD1. V trimming: 5 bases; J trimming: 10 bases; junction bases outside the gene matches: 7. CDR3 length: 14 amino acids. Germline V gene data show CDR1 as LNHNV and CDR2 as YYDKDF (reference sequence). CDR3 coding DNA: TGTGCCACCAGCGTTGACAGGGGTATCTCACCCCTCCACTTT. It yields the protein CATSVDRGISPLHF.

The V and J genes are TRBV7-9 and TRBJ2-3; D unclear. The length of the CDR3 is 14 residues. V was pared by 5 bases and J by 0 bases, with 9 bases between. CDR1 and CDR2 from the germline V gene are SEHNR and FQNEAQ (reference sequence). CDR3 region: CASSEFRSTDTQYF. CDR3 coding DNA: TGTGCCAGCAGCGAGTTCAGGAGCACAGATACGCAGTATTTT.

The sample holds one count of this clone. This chain links TRBV19 with TRBJ2-1; 9 nucleotides match TRBD2. CDR3 length equals 18 residues. CDR1 and CDR2 from the germline V gene are LNHDA and SQIVND (reference sequence). Germline trimming cut 1 base from V and 5 bases from J; bases unmatched to any gene: 12. The CDR3: CASSIVFSTSGLHNEQFF. CDR3 nucleotide sequence: TGTGCCAGTAGTATAGTTTTCTCGACTAGCGGACTTCACAATGAGCAGTTCTTC.

This sequence joins TRBV19 and TRBJ1-5, with 8 nucleotides matching TRBD1. V dropped 5 bases and J dropped 6; count of bases not matched to a gene: 6. The CDR3 is made up of 14 amino acids. Germline V gene sequence: CDR1 LNHDA, CDR2 SQIVND (reference sequence). The CDR3 DNA is TGTGCCAGTAGTTGGACAGGGAGCGGTCAGCCCCAGCATTTT. Encoded protein: CASSWTGSGQPQHF.

The rearrangement uses TRBV28 and TRBJ2-7; D gene unclear. The CDR3 consists of 12 residues. Trimming pared 5 bases from V and 4 bases from J, leaving 9 bases between. Germline lookup yields CDR1 MDHEN and CDR2 SYDVKM. CDR3: CASSLSLYEQYF. In nucleotides, the CDR3 is TGTGCCAGCAGTCTTAGTTTGTACGAGCAGTACTTC.